These 27 T cell receptor beta chains originate from one sample sequenced in a study of blood T cell repertoires in COVID-19. Method: immunoSEQ multiplex PCR; TCRdb's copy keeps in-frame clones and lacks some. The sample holds roughly 190,000 clones; roughly 82% are singletons and the top ten take about 10%. Sequencing used PBMCs or T cells enriched from blood (not recorded which). These receptor sequences come from a man between 35 and 55 years old who had recovered from COVID-19.

This clone was detected only a few times. Distinct nucleotide sequences in the sample also encode this CDR3. The chain combines TRBV7-2 with TRBJ2-7, with a weak D call TRBD2 (5 bases). The germline V gene has CDR1 SGHTA and CDR2 FQGNSA. The ends were cut back, 2 bases at V and 4 bases at J, with 6 bases in the middle. The length of the CDR3 is 12 residues. For the CDR3, the DNA is TGTGCCAGCAGCTTACGAGGGTACGAGCAGTACTTC. Its translation: CASSLRGYEQYF.

The rearrangement joins TRBV6-2 or TRBV6-3 to TRBJ2-3, with TRBD2 matching over 10 bases. The CDR3 is 16 amino acids. The ends lost 5 bases at V and 5 bases at J; junction bases unmatched: 10. Germline CDR1 is MNHEY and CDR2 is SVGEGT. CDR3 in amino acids: CASSPPPGLAQDTQYF. The CDR3 DNA follows: TGTGCCAGCAGTCCGCCTCCGGGACTAGCGCAAGATACGCAGTATTTT.

This rearrangement joins TRBV2 to TRBJ2-5; 7 bases fit TRBD1. V lost 4 bases, J lost 6 bases, and 5 bases stayed unmatched. Germline CDR1 and CDR2: SNHLY and FYNNEI. The CDR3 contains 13 residues. CDR3 sequence reads: CASSVDREKTQYF. DNA for the CDR3: TGTGCCAGCAGTGTAGACAGGGAGAAGACCCAGTACTTC.

The chain has TRBV18 and TRBJ2-7; TRBD1 aligns across 8 bases. This CDR3 comprises 14 residues. Germline CDR1 KGHSH, CDR2 LQKENI. Trimming at V came to 2 bases and at J to 2 bases, leaving 2 bases not matched to a gene. CDR3 protein: CASSPRQGTYEQYV. In DNA, the CDR3 is TGTGCCAGCTCACCAAGACAGGGGACCTACGAGCAGTACGTC.

The rearrangement joins TRBV7-2 to TRBJ2-1, with a possible D match to TRBD2 (5 bases). V was cut by 0 bases and J by 0 bases, with 6 bases left in between. This CDR3 has 15 amino acids. CDR1 and CDR2 (germline): SGHTA, FQGNSA. In DNA, the CDR3 is TGTGCCAGCAGCTTAGCGGGGAGCTCCTACAATGAGCAGTTCTTC. This codes for CASSLAGSSYNEQFF.

The chain joins TRBV7-9 to TRBJ2-7, with a possible D match to TRBD1 (5 bases). Trimming removed 5 bases from V and 4 bases from J, with 21 bases in between. The CDR3 sequence is 16 residues long. The V gene's germline CDR1 is SEHNR and CDR2 FQNEAQ (reference sequence). The CDR3 coding sequence is TGTGCCAGCAGCCCCCTGATAGGGGCACTCGTTTACGAGCAGTACTTC. Its protein product is CASSPLIGALVYEQYF.

This clone has only one observation. The chain carries TRBV30 and TRBJ1-4; tentative D call: TRBD1 (5 bases). V was clipped by 5 bases and J by 0 bases, with 7 bases between them. The germline gives CDR1 GTSNPN, CDR2 SVGIG (reference sequence). The CDR3 loop spans 13 amino acids. CDR3 sequence reads: CAWGAATNEKLFF. DNA of the CDR3: TGTGCCTGGGGGGCGGCAACTAATGAAAAACTGTTTTTT.

The chain links TRBV6-2 or TRBV6-3 to TRBJ1-4, with TRBD1 matching over 7 bases. The CDR3 is 15 residues long. V shed 4 bases and J 4 bases; nucleotides not matched to a gene: 6. Germline CDR1 and CDR2: MNHEY and SVGEGT. The CDR3 reads CASSSTGTVNEKLFF. CDR3 sequence (DNA): TGTGCCAGCAGTTCGACCGGGACAGTTAATGAAAAACTGTTTTTT.

The chain has TRBV15 and TRBJ2-1, with 9 bases matching TRBD1. This CDR3 has 15 residues. Unmatched junction bases numbered 7, after V lost 2 bases and J lost 8 bases. Germline lookup yields CDR1 LNHNV and CDR2 YYDKDF (reference sequence). The CDR3 sequence: CATSRWGQGNDEQFF. CDR3 in DNA: TGTGCCACCAGCAGATGGGGACAGGGTAACGATGAGCAGTTCTTC.

This clone was counted between two and nine times. The chain links TRBV5-5 to TRBJ2-1; a weak D match, TRBD2 (6 bases). The CDR3 has 15 amino acids. CDR1 and CDR2 from the germline V gene are SGHKS and YYEKEE (reference sequence). Trimming cost V 0 bases and J 3 bases, with 10 bases left between them. The DNA for the CDR3 is TGTGCCAGCAGCTTGGATAGCGGATACTACAATGAGCAGTTCTTC. Its protein is CASSLDSGYYNEQFF. Variable domain in full (rest from reference TRBV5-5 and TRBJ2-1): DAGVTQSPTHLIKTRGQQVTLRCSPISGHKSVSWYQQVLGQGPQFIFQYYEKEERGRGNFPDRFSARQFPNYSSELNVNALLLGDSALYLCASSLDSGYYNEQFFGPGTRLTVL.

CDR3: CASSQVRGAGVRETQYF. The CDR3 bases are TGTGCCAGCAGCCAAGTTCGAGGAGCGGGAGTACGAGAGACCCAGTACTTC. V is TRBV3-1 (or the pseudogene TRBV3-2) and J is TRBJ2-5; 8 positions agree with TRBD2. The trim removed 1 base at V and 4 bases at J, leaving 11 bases unmatched. Germline V gene data show CDR1 as LGHDT and CDR2 as YNNKEL (reference sequence). The CDR3 has 17 residues.

The chain combines TRBV7-6 with TRBJ2-2; TRBD1 matches at 8 bases. The CDR3 extends over 20 amino acids. Germline V gene sequence: CDR1 SGHVS, CDR2 FNYEAQ. Trimming removed 2 bases from V and 10 bases from J; junction bases left unmatched: 24. CDR3 protein: CASSLTGQGDRIHTGVELFF. The CDR3 DNA is TGTGCCAGCAGCTTAACAGGACAGGGAGACCGAATTCACACCGGGGTGGAGCTGTTTTTT.

The J gene is TRBJ2-2, the V gene TRBV7-6, with D perhaps TRBD2 (7 bases). CDR1 and CDR2 (germline): SGHVS, FNYEAQ. The CDR3 contains 15 residues. V lost 1 base and J 9 bases, leaving 15 bases between the germline ends. The CDR3 is CASSLGGGEVRELFF. The CDR3 DNA reads as TGTGCCAGCAGCTTAGGGGGGGGCGAGGTCCGGGAGCTGTTTTTT.

In this sample, this clone turned up many times. The genes are TRBV11-1 and TRBJ1-5, with 10 bases that match TRBD1. The V segment lost 4 bases and the J segment 6 bases; nucleotides outside the gene matches: 6. The CDR3 has 15 residues. CDR1 is SGHAT, CDR2 FQDESV, per germline (reference sequence). CDR3 in amino acids: CASSSGTGDSQPQHF. In DNA form, the CDR3 reads TGTGCCAGCAGCTCCGGGACAGGGGATAGTCAGCCCCAGCATTTT.

The chain recombines TRBV7-2 with TRBJ1-6; D is perhaps TRBD1 (5 bases). Germline loops: CDR1 SGHTA, CDR2 FQGNSA. The CDR3 runs to 16 residues. The ends were cut back, 0 bases at V and 6 bases at J, with 12 bases in the middle. For the CDR3, the DNA is TGTGCCAGCAGCTTAGCCCAGATCGGGGGTAATTCACCCCTCCACTTT. Amino acid sequence: CASSLAQIGGNSPLHF.

The V gene is TRBV5-6, the J gene TRBJ2-7, with a possible D match to TRBD2 (5 bases). The CDR3 runs 14 residues. V lost 3 bases and J 9 bases, leaving 19 bases between the germline ends. CDR1 and CDR2 (germline): SGHDT, YYEEEE. DNA for the CDR3: TGTGCCAGCAGCTGGACGGGCTTCCTAAGCGGGCAGTACGTC. This codes for CASSWTGFLSGQYV.

The chain recombines TRBV28 with TRBJ2-6; TRBD2 agrees at 9 bases. J gave up 0 bases and V 2 bases, and 5 bases lay outside the gene matches. Germline-derived CDR1 and CDR2 are MDHEN and SYDVKM. This CDR3 is 18 amino acids long. The CDR3 sequence is CASSLPGLARSGANVLTF. The CDR3 coding sequence is TGTGCCAGCAGTTTACCGGGACTAGCCCGCTCTGGGGCCAACGTCCTGACTTTC.

The chain joins TRBV11-2 to TRBJ2-2, with TRBD2 identical over 12 bases. This CDR3 contains 16 residues. Unmatched junction bases numbered 6, after V lost 7 bases and J lost 3 bases. Germline V gene sequence: CDR1 SGHAT, CDR2 FQNNGV. CDR3 protein: CASNGLAGSYTGELFF. In DNA, the CDR3 is TGTGCCAGCAATGGACTAGCGGGAAGTTACACCGGGGAGCTGTTTTTT.

This clone was recorded a few times. The chain is built from TRBV5-5 and TRBJ1-1; no definite D call. Trimming stripped 4 bases from V and 1 base from J, with 11 bases between. Germline V gene lookup returns CDR1 SGHKS and CDR2 YYEKEE (reference sequence). There are 14 residues in the CDR3. The CDR3 loop reads CASSLRIGNTEAFF. In DNA form, the CDR3 reads TGTGCCAGCAGCCTCAGGATCGGGAACACTGAAGCTTTCTTT.

V and J are TRBV19 and TRBJ2-5, with D possibly TRBD2 on 6 matching bases. Germline V gene sequence: CDR1 LNHDA, CDR2 SQIVND (reference sequence). Trimming left V 5 bases short and J 1 base short, with 14 bases between. The CDR3 is made up of 15 amino acids. DNA for the CDR3: TGTGCCAGTAGTTCTCCTAGCGCCGCCCAAGAGACCCAGTACTTC. Its protein is CASSSPSAAQETQYF.

J is TRBJ2-3 and V is TRBV10-3; 9 nucleotides line up with TRBD1. The CDR3 is 15 residues long. V was clipped by 7 bases and J by 6 bases; unmatched bases: 11. Germline assignment: CDR1 ENHRY and CDR2 SYGVKD. DNA of the CDR3: TGTGCCATCACCCGGACAGGGGACTTACTTGATACGCAGTATTTT. Amino acids: CAITRTGDLLDTQYF.

The DNA for the CDR3 is TGTGCCAGTCTTACAAACAATGAGCAGTTCTTC. As protein: CASLTNNEQFF. V is TRBV28 and J is TRBJ2-1; D gene ambiguous. Trimming shortened V by 9 bases and J by 5 bases, and 8 bases separated the two germline ends. The length of the CDR3 is 11 residues. Germline loops: CDR1 MDHEN, CDR2 SYDVKM.

The V call is TRBV5-1, the J call TRBJ2-5, with D tentatively TRBD1 (6 bases). CDR1 SGHRS and CDR2 YFSETQ come from the germline V gene. The germline V and J ends were trimmed by 1 base and 4 bases, with 14 bases remaining between them. The CDR3 is 15 residues long. The CDR3 region is CASSLIQGWGETQYF. The DNA of the CDR3 is TGCGCCAGCAGCTTGATTCAGGGGTGGGGAGAGACCCAGTACTTC.

V is TRBV2 and J is TRBJ2-3; 10 nucleotides match TRBD1. The CDR3 sequence is 14 residues long. With 11 bases clipped from V and 10 bases from J, the junction kept 15 bases outside the gene matches. The germline V gene has CDR1 SNHLY and CDR2 FYNNEI. The CDR3 spells CAGRDRGRVDSQYF. CDR3 in DNA: TGTGCCGGACGGGACAGGGGCCGTGTTGATTCGCAGTATTTT. Looking up the rest from reference TRBV2 and TRBJ2-3 gives the full variable domain: EPEVTQTPSHQVTQMGQEVILRCVPISNHLYFYWYRQILGQKVEFLVSFYNNEISEKSEIFDDQFSVERPDGSNFTLKIRSTKLEDSAMYFCAGRDRGRVDSQYFGPGTRLTVL.

V and J are TRBV24-1 and TRBJ2-3, with 13 positions matching TRBD2. Per germline, CDR1 KGHDR and CDR2 SFDVKD. V was pared by 3 bases and J by 5 bases, with 7 bases of the junction left unmatched. This CDR3 has 17 residues. The CDR3 region is CATSDRTSGSIVDTQYF. The DNA of the CDR3 is TGTGCCACCAGTGATCGGACTAGCGGGAGTATTGTAGATACGCAGTATTTT.

The chain carries TRBV19 and TRBJ1-2; D not certain. Germline V gene sequence: CDR1 LNHDA, CDR2 SQIVND (reference sequence). The CDR3 consists of 12 residues. V gave up 10 bases and J gave up 2 bases, with 11 bases separating them. CDR3 amino acids: CAILDLNYGYTF. DNA for the CDR3: TGTGCCATCCTGGACTTAAACTATGGCTACACCTTC.

This clone was recorded only once. The chain has TRBV9 and TRBJ2-1, with D uncertain. Germline CDR1 reads SGDLS; CDR2 reads YYNGEE. Deletions cut 3 bases from V and 9 bases from J, with 7 bases between. The CDR3 is 11 amino acids. CDR3 DNA: TGTGCCAGCAGCGGGGCTACTGAGCAGTTCTTC. Translated: CASSGATEQFF.